This record covers a single T cell receptor (beta chain). This entry belongs to a study of Ad26.COV2.S vaccination and SARS-CoV-2 variants. Germline V gene sequence: CDR1 SGHTA, CDR2 FQGTGA. This CDR3 has 16 residues. V was cut by 5 bases and J by 1 base, with 16 bases left in between. Treatment specified: 15 to 20 received Ad26.COV2.S at low or high dose, single or two shots; 5 received placebo; per-sample allocation not given. Samples came from day 63 after the first vaccine or placebo injection. Some clones are missing from TCRdb's copy, which holds only in-frame ones; the method was immunoSEQ multiplex PCR. The sample consists of hundreds of thousands of clones, roughly nine tenths of them appearing once.

The receptor was derived from a person aged 18-60 years who received the Ad26.COV2.S COVID-19 vaccine or a placebo. The material sequenced was peripheral blood, taken in a trial of Ad26.COV2.S vaccine versus placebo. The chain joins TRBV7-3 to TRBJ2-3; D gene unclear. CDR3 in DNA: TGTGCCAGCAGCCCCCAAACTGCACCAGGCACAGATACGCAGTATTTT. Translating gives CASSPQTAPGTDTQYF.